The 6 T cell receptor beta chains below come from one sample, sequenced in a study of blood T cells in healthy people across ages. Sample-barcoded 5' priming and a J-beta primer mix drove a second PCR of roughly 6 to 12 cycles. A single record per CDR3 protein comes from TCRdb applying MiXCR to the 5' RACE reads. The sample has 850,000 to 1,100,000 distinct CDR3 sequences, 30% to 40% seen once. The sample taken for sequencing was blood. All receptors derive from a man aged 18 to 30 in good health.

This clonotype was recorded a few times. V and J are TRBV4-3 and TRBJ1-6; TRBD1 matches 8 bases. The CDR3 totals 15 residues. Germline V lookup: CDR1 LGHNA, CDR2 YSLEER. Trimming at V came to 2 bases and at J to 7 bases, leaving 4 bases not matched to a gene. The CDR3 DNA follows: TGCGCCAGCAGCCAAACGGGACAGGCAAATTCACCCCTCCACTTT. It is translated as CASSQTGQANSPLHF.

The chain recombines TRBV5-1 with TRBJ1-1; maybe TRBD1 (5 bases). Per germline, CDR1 SGHRS and CDR2 YFSETQ. Between the trimmed V and J ends, which lost 4 bases and 1 base, there was a span of 11 bases. The CDR3 runs to 14 residues. The CDR3 DNA reads as TGCGCCAGCAGCCTCCTGGACAAGAACACTGAAGCTTTCTTT. As protein: CASSLLDKNTEAFF.

This chain connects TRBV4-2 to TRBJ2-7; TRBD1 matches at 7 bases. The trim removed 1 base at V and 5 bases at J, leaving 11 bases unmatched. The CDR3 is made up of 16 amino acids. CDR1 and CDR2 from the germline V gene are LGHNA and YNFKEQ. The CDR3 nucleotides are TGTGCCAGCAGCCAAGGCGAGACAGGGCTTTACGACGAGCAGTACTTC. Translating it yields CASSQGETGLYDEQYF.

This clonotype was observed a few times. This chain joins TRBV29-1 and TRBJ1-2; D unclear. There are 13 residues in the CDR3. Germline V lookup: CDR1 SQVTM, CDR2 ANQGSEA. The V end lost 7 bases, the J end lost 2 bases, and 14 bases lay between the germline ends. In DNA form, the CDR3 reads TGCAGCGCCCCGGACGGCCCGAACTATGGCTACACCTTC. Translating it yields CSAPDGPNYGYTF. Full variable domain (rest looked up from reference TRBV29-1 and TRBJ1-2): SAVISQKPSRDICQRGTSLTIQCQVDSQVTMMFWYRQQPGQSLTLIATANQGSEATYESGFVIDKFPISRPNLTFSTLTVSNMSPEDSSIYLCSAPDGPNYGYTFGSGTRLTVV.

The rearrangement uses TRBV30 and TRBJ1-6; no reliable D call. The CDR3 is made up of 13 amino acids. The V gene lost 4 bases and the J gene lost 9 bases, with 13 bases spanning the gap. Germline CDR1 reads GTSNPN; CDR2 reads SVGIG (reference sequence). The CDR3 DNA follows: TGTGCCTGGACCTCCCGCTCAGGTTCACCCCTCCACTTT. Amino acid sequence: CAWTSRSGSPLHF.

This clonotype was seen only a few times. The chain has TRBV5-1 and TRBJ2-5; D is undetermined. Germline CDR1 and CDR2: SGHRS and YFSETQ. The germline V and J ends were trimmed by 4 bases and 12 bases, with 13 bases remaining between them. CDR3 size: 11 residues. The CDR3 DNA reads TGCGCCAGCAGCCGTGACTCTGAGGAGTACTTC. It encodes CASSRDSEEYF.